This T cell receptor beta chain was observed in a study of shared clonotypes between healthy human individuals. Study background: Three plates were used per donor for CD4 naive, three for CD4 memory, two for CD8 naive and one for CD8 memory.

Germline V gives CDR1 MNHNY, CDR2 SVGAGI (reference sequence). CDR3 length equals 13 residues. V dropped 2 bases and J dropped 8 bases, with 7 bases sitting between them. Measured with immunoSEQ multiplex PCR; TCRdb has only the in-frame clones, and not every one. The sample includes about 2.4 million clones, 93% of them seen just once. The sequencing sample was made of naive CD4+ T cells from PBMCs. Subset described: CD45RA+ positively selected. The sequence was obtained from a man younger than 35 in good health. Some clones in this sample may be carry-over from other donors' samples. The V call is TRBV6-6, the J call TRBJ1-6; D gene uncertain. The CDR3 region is CASSYAWDSPLHF. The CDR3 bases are TGTGCCAGCAGTTACGCGTGGGATTCACCCCTCCACTTT.